These 18 T cell receptor beta chains originate from one sample sequenced in a study of response to subunit inactivated influenza vaccine. TCRdb used MiXCR to reprocess the RT-PCR reads, holding one entry per CDR3 protein. The sample has 500,000 to 600,000 distinct CDR3 sequences, about an eighth seen once; the top ten hold roughly 10%. Sequencing was performed on PBMCs from blood, taken on the day of vaccination. These receptors all come from a man aged 50-60 years who received an inactivated influenza vaccine.

For the CDR3, the DNA is TGCAGTGCTAAGGGAGCGGAGGGGGGGACAGATACGCAGTATTTT. Its protein is CSAKGAEGGTDTQYF. The chain employs TRBV20-1 and TRBJ2-3; D is possibly TRBD2 (7 bases). The CDR3 has 15 residues. The V gene lost 4 bases and the J gene lost 3 bases, with 17 bases spanning the gap. Germline V gene sequence: CDR1 DFQATT, CDR2 SNEGSKA (reference sequence).

This chain joins TRBV6-2 or TRBV6-3 and TRBJ1-5; maybe TRBD1 (6 bases). This CDR3 spans 15 amino acids. CDR1 and CDR2 (germline): MNHEY, SVGEGT. Trimming stripped 8 bases from V and 0 bases from J, with 14 bases between. CDR3 nucleotides: TGTGCCAGCCGTAAGGGGGATTATAGCAATCAGCCCCAGCATTTT. Translated, it gives CASRKGDYSNQPQHF.

This clonotype was found a few times. The V gene is TRBV4-3, the J gene TRBJ2-7, with 10 positions matching TRBD1. The germline gives CDR1 LGHNA, CDR2 YSLEER. Unmatched junction bases numbered 4, after V lost 0 bases and J lost 2 bases. The CDR3 has 16 residues. This CDR3 is CASSQDGGQGTYEQYF. CDR3 DNA sequence: TGCGCCAGCAGCCAAGATGGGGGACAGGGGACCTACGAGCAGTACTTC.

The rearrangement joins TRBV20-1 to TRBJ1-2, with TRBD1 matching 7 bases. Unmatched junction bases numbered 6, after V lost 2 bases and J lost 3 bases. Germline V lookup: CDR1 DFQATT, CDR2 SNEGSKA (reference sequence). The length of the CDR3 is 14 residues. Here the CDR3 reads CSARSVQGYYGYTF. In nucleotides, the CDR3 is TGCAGTGCTAGATCCGTACAGGGGTACTATGGCTACACCTTC.

This rearrangement joins TRBV28 to TRBJ1-2, with TRBD1 identical over 7 bases. The germline CDR1 and CDR2 sequences are MDHEN and SYDVKM. The CDR3 covers 14 residues. Trimming at V came to 7 bases and at J to 2 bases, leaving 7 bases not matched to a gene. The CDR3 region has the DNA TGTGCCAGCACATCCCCGGGACAGAACTATGGCTACACCTTC. This sequence encodes CASTSPGQNYGYTF.

The table lists this clonotype with a few counts. The chain employs TRBV18 and TRBJ2-5; D gene ambiguous. The CDR3 sequence is 16 residues long. Germline CDR1 KGHSH, CDR2 LQKENI. V lost 4 bases and J 5 bases, leaving 20 bases between the germline ends. Here the CDR3 reads CASSQTFNTESETQYF. The CDR3 DNA reads TGTGCCAGCTCACAGACATTTAACACGGAATCTGAGACCCAGTACTTC.

The table lists this clonotype with a few counts. The rearrangement joins TRBV19 to TRBJ2-2, with 15 bases fitting TRBD2. The CDR3 loop spans 16 amino acids. V shed 8 bases and J 7 bases; nucleotides not matched to a gene: 8. In germline, CDR1 is LNHDA, CDR2 SQIVND (reference sequence). CDR3 sequence (DNA): TGTGCCAGTGGACTAGCGGGAGGGGCTTATGTCGGGGAGCTGTTTTTT. It yields the protein CASGLAGGAYVGELFF.

This clonotype turned up a few times. The chain carries TRBV10-3 and TRBJ2-7, with TRBD2 identical over 8 bases. V lost 11 bases to trimming and J lost 3 bases; unmatched junction nucleotides: 3. CDR3 size: 11 residues. From germline, CDR1 is ENHRY and CDR2 SYGVKD. CDR3 amino acids: CAATSDYEQYF. The CDR3 DNA is TGTGCCGCGACTAGCGACTACGAGCAGTACTTC.

The chain recombines TRBV6-2 or TRBV6-3 with TRBJ2-5; possible D gene TRBD2, 6 bases. The CDR3 length is 16 residues. The germline CDR1 and CDR2 sequences are MNHEY and SVGEGT. Between the trimmed V and J ends, which lost 0 bases and 4 bases, there was a span of 15 bases. As DNA, the CDR3 is TGTGCCAGCAGTTACTCGATGGAGGGAGGATTAGAGACCCAGTACTTC. Protein: CASSYSMEGGLETQYF.

The table lists this clonotype with a few counts. V usage is TRBV11-1 and J usage is TRBJ2-6, with 10 bases that match TRBD1. This CDR3 region has 21 residues. Germline trimming cut 4 bases from V and 0 bases from J; bases unmatched to any gene: 15. Per germline, CDR1 SGHAT and CDR2 FQDESV (reference sequence). The CDR3 loop reads CASSWSTGTGAILSGANVLTF. CDR3 nucleotides: TGTGCCAGCAGCTGGTCAACCGGGACAGGGGCTATCCTCTCTGGGGCCAACGTCCTGACTTTC.

A few counts support this clonotype. CDR3 coding DNA: TGTGCCACCAGCGGCGGGACAGGGATGGCTGAAGCTTTCTTT. This sequence encodes CATSGGTGMAEAFF. This chain connects TRBV15 to TRBJ1-1; 9 nucleotides line up with TRBD1. CDR1 and CDR2 (germline): LNHNV, YYDKDF (reference sequence). Unmatched junction bases numbered 7, after V lost 5 bases and J lost 6 bases. The CDR3 consists of 14 residues.

This clonotype was seen ten or more times. The chain couples TRBV14 to TRBJ2-6; no clear D gene. The CDR3 totals 21 residues. Germline CDR1 is SGHDN and CDR2 is FVKESK. Trimming removed 2 bases at V and 0 bases at J, with 23 bases between. This CDR3 reads CASSQKSPGSILSSGANVLTF. The CDR3, as DNA: TGTGCCAGCAGCCAAAAATCTCCGGGCTCCATCCTTAGCTCTGGGGCCAACGTCCTGACTTTC.

V usage is TRBV5-6 and J usage is TRBJ1-5; D uncertain. Germline CDR1 reads SGHDT; CDR2 reads YYEEEE. The CDR3 runs to 12 residues. V lost 0 bases and J 7 bases, leaving 5 bases between the germline ends. In nucleotides, the CDR3 is TGTGCCAGCAGCTTGGGTCCGCAGCCCCAGCATTTT. Its translation: CASSLGPQPQHF.

The genes are TRBV20-1 and TRBJ1-5; no reliable D call. The CDR3 consists of 14 residues. CDR1 DFQATT and CDR2 SNEGSKA come from the germline V gene (reference sequence). V dropped 4 bases and J dropped 2 bases, with 12 bases sitting between them. The CDR3 sequence: CSATEGAGNQPQHF. The CDR3 DNA is TGCAGTGCTACCGAGGGCGCGGGCAATCAGCCCCAGCATTTT.

Here the CDR3 DNA reads TGTGCCAGCAGTGGGGGGCAGGGGGCTTTCAATGAGCAGTTCTTC. The encoded protein is CASSGGQGAFNEQFF. The V and J genes are TRBV7-6 and TRBJ2-1; TRBD1 agrees at 8 bases. The CDR3 totals 15 residues. The V segment lost 6 bases and the J segment 6 bases; nucleotides outside the gene matches: 10. Germline CDR1 reads SGHVS; CDR2 reads FNYEAQ. Together with reference TRBV7-6 and TRBJ2-1, the CDR3 gives the full variable domain: GAGVSQSPRYKVTKRGQDVALRCDPISGHVSLYWYRQALGQGPEFLTYFNYEAQQDKSGLPNDRFSAERPEGSISTLTIQRTEQRDSAMYRCASSGGQGAFNEQFFGPGTRLTVL.

The chain uses TRBV7-2 and TRBJ2-2, with 10 bases matching TRBD2. The germline CDR1 and CDR2 sequences are SGHTA and FQGNSA. J lost 2 bases, V lost 5 bases, and 8 bases had no gene match. The CDR3 contains 17 residues. CDR3 in amino acids: CASSGLSGGSNTGELFF. The DNA for the CDR3 is TGTGCCAGCAGCGGTCTTAGCGGGGGGTCCAACACCGGGGAGCTGTTTTTT.

This clonotype was seen more than once but under ten times. This chain joins TRBV10-3 and TRBJ2-2, with a tentative D call TRBD1 (6 bases). This CDR3 region has 13 residues. Trimming removed 8 bases from V and 6 bases from J, with 13 bases in between. The germline V gene encodes CDR1 ENHRY and CDR2 SYGVKD. CDR3 in DNA: TGTGCCATCTTAGGACAGCTCCCCGGGGAGCTGTTTTTT. This sequence encodes CAILGQLPGELFF.

This sequence joins TRBV7-8 and TRBJ1-1; 12 nucleotides align to TRBD1. Germline CDR1 SGHVS, CDR2 FQNEAQ. The CDR3 has 17 residues. The ends lost 5 bases at V and 3 bases at J; junction bases unmatched: 10. CDR3 sequence: CASSARGTGGRHTEAFF. The CDR3 nucleotides read TGTGCCAGCAGCGCAAGAGGGACAGGGGGCCGACACACTGAAGCTTTCTTT.